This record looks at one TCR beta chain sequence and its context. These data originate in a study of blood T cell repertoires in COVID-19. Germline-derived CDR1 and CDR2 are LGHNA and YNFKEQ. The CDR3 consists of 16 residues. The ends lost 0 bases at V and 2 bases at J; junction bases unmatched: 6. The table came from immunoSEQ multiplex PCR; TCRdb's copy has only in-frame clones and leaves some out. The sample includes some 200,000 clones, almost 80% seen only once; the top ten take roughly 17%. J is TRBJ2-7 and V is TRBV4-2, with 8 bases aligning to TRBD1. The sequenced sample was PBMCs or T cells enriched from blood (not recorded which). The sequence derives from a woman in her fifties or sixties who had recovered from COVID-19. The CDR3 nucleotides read TGTGCCAGCAGCCAAGATGAAGGGACAGGTCCCTACGAGCAGTACTTC. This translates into CASSQDEGTGPYEQYF.